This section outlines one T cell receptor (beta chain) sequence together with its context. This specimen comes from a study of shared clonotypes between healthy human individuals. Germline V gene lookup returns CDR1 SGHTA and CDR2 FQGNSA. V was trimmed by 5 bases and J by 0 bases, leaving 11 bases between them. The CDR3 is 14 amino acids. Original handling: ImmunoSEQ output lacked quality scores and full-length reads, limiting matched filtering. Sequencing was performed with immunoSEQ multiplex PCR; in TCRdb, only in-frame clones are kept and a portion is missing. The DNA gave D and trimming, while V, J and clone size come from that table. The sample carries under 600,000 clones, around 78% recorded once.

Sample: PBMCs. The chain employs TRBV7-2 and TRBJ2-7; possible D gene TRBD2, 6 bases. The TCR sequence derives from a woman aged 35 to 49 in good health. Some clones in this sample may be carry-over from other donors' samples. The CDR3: CASSVTGGSYEQYF. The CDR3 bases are TGTGCCAGCAGCGTCACCGGGGGCTCCTACGAGCAGTACTTC. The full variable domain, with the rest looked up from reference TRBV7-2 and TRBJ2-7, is GAGVSQSPSNKVTEKGKDVELRCDPISGHTALYWYRQSLGQGLEFLIYFQGNSAPDKSGLPSDRFSAERTGGSVSTLTIQRTQQEDSAVYLCASSVTGGSYEQYFGPGTRLTVT.